The 29 T cell receptor beta chains presented below share a single source sample, sequenced in a study of identical twins listed by TCRdb under 2016. The library was built by means of 5' RACE. Sequencing was performed on an Illumina HiSeq 2000. Using fastp at Q25 and MiXCR, TCRdb reprocessed the public reads and kept productive beta chains. Duplicate CDR3 protein sequences are folded into a single record with the most common DNA and genes. This sample is represented by 420,000 or so distinct CDR3 sequences; under 20% of them were singletons. 12% of the sample belongs to the ten largest clones. The sample taken for sequencing was naive T cells sorted from blood. The cell subset or site tag for this specimen amounts to: cells isolated with a human naive T-cell isolation kit. All receptors come from a man in his fifties or sixties in good health.

The chain links TRBV12-3 or TRBV12-4 to TRBJ2-7, with 10 bases identical to TRBD2. CDR3 length: 17 amino acids. V was pared by 2 bases and J by 5 bases, with 12 bases of the junction left unmatched. The CDR3 bases are TGTGCCAGCAGTTTAAAATGGACAGCGGGGGGGCCGGACGAGCAGTACTTC. Residues: CASSLKWTAGGPDEQYF.

The chain has TRBV5-5 and TRBJ1-2; 8 nucleotides agree with TRBD1. With 4 bases clipped from V and 4 bases from J, the junction kept 6 bases outside the gene matches. The CDR3 length is 14 residues. The germline V gene encodes CDR1 SGHKS and CDR2 YYEKEE (reference sequence). CDR3 region: CASSVGTGAYGYTF. CDR3 DNA sequence: TGTGCCAGCAGCGTGGGGACAGGCGCCTATGGCTACACCTTC.

The chain joins TRBV19 to TRBJ1-3; D is unclear. The CDR3 is 14 amino acids. Deletions cut 3 bases from V and 2 bases from J, with 8 bases between. Germline values: CDR1 LNHDA, CDR2 SQIVND (reference sequence). The CDR3 sequence: CASSIGRPGNTIYF. CDR3 DNA sequence: TGTGCCAGTAGTATCGGCAGACCTGGAAACACCATATATTTT.

J is TRBJ1-1 and V is TRBV6-1; D gene ambiguous. Germline V gene sequence: CDR1 MNHNS, CDR2 SASEGT. The CDR3 loop spans 14 amino acids. Trimming stripped 5 bases from V and 1 base from J, with 11 bases between. Here the CDR3 reads CASSPTRSNTEAFF. Here the CDR3 DNA reads TGTGCCAGCAGTCCCACCCGATCGAACACTGAAGCTTTCTTT.

This clonotype showed up just a few times. J is TRBJ2-3 and V is TRBV11-2; 9 bases align to TRBD1. Germline loops: CDR1 SGHAT, CDR2 FQNNGV. The length of the CDR3 is 14 residues. V gave up 5 bases and J gave up 4 bases; unmatched junction bases: 4. CDR3 protein: CASSRQGGADTQYF. Written as DNA, the CDR3 is TGTGCCAGCAGCCGACAGGGGGGCGCAGATACGCAGTATTTT.

In this sample, this clonotype turned up a few times. This rearrangement joins TRBV7-8 to TRBJ2-5, with a possible D match to TRBD2 (6 bases). V gave up 7 bases and J gave up 0 bases, with 18 bases separating them. This CDR3 has 16 amino acids. CDR1 and CDR2 from the germline V gene are SGHVS and FQNEAQ. As DNA, the CDR3 is TGTGCCAGCACCCTGGGGGGAATCTCCTACCAAGAGACCCAGTACTTC. Translation gives CASTLGGISYQETQYF.

This clonotype has only a few counts. The chain carries TRBV5-5 and TRBJ2-5; 8 bases are a match to TRBD2. The ends lost 4 bases at V and 2 bases at J; junction bases unmatched: 7. Germline V gene sequence: CDR1 SGHKS, CDR2 YYEKEE (reference sequence). The CDR3 has 15 amino acids. CDR3 protein: CASSAGAGVQETQYF. The CDR3 DNA reads as TGTGCCAGCAGCGCGGGAGCGGGGGTACAAGAGACCCAGTACTTC.

V and J are TRBV15 and TRBJ2-7; D may be TRBD1 (6 bases). V was shortened by 4 bases and J by 3 bases, with 10 bases between the two germline ends. Per the germline V gene, CDR1 is LNHNV and CDR2 is YYDKDF (reference sequence). The CDR3 is 13 amino acids. The chain's CDR3 is CATSTGHGYEQYF. CDR3 nucleotide sequence: TGTGCCACCAGCACGGGACATGGCTACGAGCAGTACTTC.

This clonotype showed up just a few times. V gene TRBV10-3 combines with J gene TRBJ2-1; D gene uncertain. The CDR3 totals 13 residues. V was pared by 4 bases and J by 7 bases, with 11 bases between. CDR1 and CDR2 (germline): ENHRY, SYGVKD. As DNA, the CDR3 is TGTGCCATCAGTGGCGAGTTAAGGAATGAGCAGTTCTTC. Residues: CAISGELRNEQFF.

This clonotype was detected ten times or more. The rearrangement joins TRBV28 to TRBJ2-3; D could derive from TRBD1 or TRBD2 (5 bases each). CDR1 is MDHEN and CDR2 is SYDVKM in the germline V gene. This CDR3 has 13 residues. V was shortened by 6 bases and J by 1 base, with 8 bases between the two germline ends. Here the CDR3 DNA reads TGTGCCAGCAGGTGGGACGGCACAGATACGCAGTATTTT. It encodes CASRWDGTDTQYF.

This chain connects TRBV4-1 to TRBJ2-7; TRBD2 matches 12 bases. With 0 bases clipped from V and 10 bases from J, the junction kept 10 bases outside the gene matches. Germline CDR1 MGHRA, CDR2 YSYEKL. There are 16 residues in the CDR3. This CDR3 reads CASSQDLSSGGALQYF. CDR3 DNA sequence: TGCGCCAGCAGCCAAGATTTATCTAGCGGGGGGGCTCTCCAGTACTTC.

The CDR3 DNA reads as TGTGCCAGCAGCACACAGGGGGCTTTCAATCAGCCCCAGCATTTT. Protein sequence: CASSTQGAFNQPQHF. The chain is built from TRBV7-2 and TRBJ1-5; 9 nucleotides match TRBD1. The germline gives CDR1 SGHTA, CDR2 FQGNSA. Trimming removed 5 bases from V and 3 bases from J; junction bases left unmatched: 5. The CDR3 covers 15 residues.

V is TRBV20-1 and J is TRBJ1-2; D is unclear. V shed 0 bases and J shed 8 bases, with 10 bases lying between them. The CDR3 runs to 12 residues. Germline assignment: CDR1 DFQATT and CDR2 SNEGSKA (reference sequence). This chain's CDR3 is CSARDPALGYTF. The CDR3 DNA is TGCAGTGCTAGAGATCCGGCGTTAGGCTACACCTTC.

The gene calls are TRBV12-3 or TRBV12-4 and TRBJ2-1; a weak D match, TRBD1 (5 bases). Between the trimmed V and J ends, which lost 0 bases and 9 bases, there was a span of 12 bases. This CDR3 has 14 amino acids. The CDR3 loop reads CASSLAIRTPEQFF. The CDR3 nucleotides are TGTGCCAGCAGTTTAGCTATAAGGACACCTGAGCAGTTCTTC.

This clonotype was seen repeatedly, ten times or more. The chain carries TRBV6-1 and TRBJ2-5, with D possibly being TRBD2 (7 bases). Trimming pared 6 bases from V and 5 bases from J, leaving 22 bases between. The CDR3 runs 16 residues. Per germline, CDR1 MNHNS and CDR2 SASEGT. The CDR3 reads CASSARGGGGVETQYF. Here the CDR3 DNA reads TGTGCCAGCAGCGCCCGGGGAGGAGGGGGGGTGGAGACCCAGTACTTC.

In this sample, this clonotype turned up a few times. The chain combines TRBV12-3 or TRBV12-4 with TRBJ1-5, with 8 bases lining up with TRBD1. This CDR3 comprises 14 residues. After removal of 6 bases from V and 6 bases from J, the junction contained 7 bases not matched to a gene. This CDR3 reads CASSPRQGTQPQHF. The CDR3 nucleotides are TGTGCCAGCAGCCCTCGACAGGGGACTCAGCCCCAGCATTTT.

This clonotype was detected ten times or more. The rearrangement uses TRBV6-5 and TRBJ2-7, with 7 bases matching TRBD2. From germline, CDR1 is MNHEY and CDR2 SVGAGI. V lost 1 base, J lost 3 bases, and 3 bases stayed unmatched. CDR3 size: 14 residues. The CDR3 reads CASSYFGGDYEQYF. The CDR3 DNA is TGTGCCAGCAGTTACTTTGGGGGGGACTACGAGCAGTACTTC.

This clonotype was seen repeatedly, ten times or more. J is TRBJ2-5 and V is TRBV5-1; D is tentatively TRBD1 or TRBD2 (5 bases each). Trimming cost V 4 bases and J 4 bases, with 14 bases left between them. CDR3 length: 14 amino acids. The germline V gene has CDR1 SGHRS and CDR2 YFSETQ. The CDR3 loop is CASSAGGSGETQYF. In DNA form, the CDR3 reads TGCGCCAGCAGCGCTGGGGGTTCGGGAGAGACCCAGTACTTC.

Ten or more counts support this clonotype. The chain combines TRBV20-1 with TRBJ2-3, with 12 nucleotides matching TRBD2. CDR3 length: 16 amino acids. The germline CDR1 and CDR2 sequences are DFQATT and SNEGSKA (reference sequence). The J segment lost 5 bases and the V segment lost 1 base, leaving 7 bases of the junction unmatched. CDR3 sequence: CSARGGLAGSVDTQYF. The CDR3 nucleotides are TGCAGTGCTAGAGGGGGACTAGCGGGTTCTGTAGATACGCAGTATTTT.

This clonotype was found once. DNA of the CDR3: TGTGCCAGCAGCTCTCGGACCACAACGTACAATGAGCAGTTCTTC. Its protein product is CASSSRTTTYNEQFF. The chain links TRBV6-5 to TRBJ2-1; unclear D gene. Germline lookup yields CDR1 MNHEY and CDR2 SVGAGI. Trimming shortened V by 6 bases and J by 4 bases, and 16 bases separated the two germline ends. The CDR3 has 15 amino acids.

This clonotype was seen only a few times. V gene TRBV4-3 combines with J gene TRBJ2-6; D remains unclear. The CDR3 extends over 17 amino acids. The germline CDR1 and CDR2 sequences are LGHNA and YSLEER. Trimming removed 0 bases at V and 0 bases at J, with 9 bases between. The CDR3 DNA reads TGCGCCAGCAGCCAAGAGAACATCCGCTCTGGGGCCAACGTCCTGACTTTC. Amino acid sequence: CASSQENIRSGANVLTF.

The V call is TRBV7-6, the J call TRBJ2-5, with D uncertain. The germline V gene encodes CDR1 SGHVS and CDR2 FNYEAQ. V lost 0 bases, J lost 3 bases, and 8 bases lay in between. The CDR3 is 14 amino acids. CDR3 bases: TGTGCCAGCAGCTTAGCGAGGCTAGAAGAGACCCAGTACTTC. Its translation: CASSLARLEETQYF.

This clonotype was observed many times. This chain uses TRBV20-1 with TRBJ1-6, with D maybe TRBD1 (5 bases). Germline CDR1 is DFQATT and CDR2 is SNEGSKA (reference sequence). Trimming stripped 0 bases from V and 6 bases from J, with 12 bases between. This CDR3 region has 15 residues. CDR3 residues: CSAREPGRVNSPLHF. For the CDR3, the DNA is TGCAGTGCTAGAGAACCGGGACGGGTTAATTCACCCCTCCACTTT.

This clonotype was seen ten or more times. The chain has TRBV6-5 and TRBJ2-1, with TRBD2 matching over 11 bases. V shed 0 bases and J 0 bases; nucleotides not matched to a gene: 4. CDR3 length equals 18 residues. Germline V gene lookup returns CDR1 MNHEY and CDR2 SVGAGI. CDR3 amino acids: CASSYSVSGRASYNEQFF. As DNA, the CDR3 is TGTGCCAGCAGTTACTCGGTTAGCGGGAGGGCCTCCTACAATGAGCAGTTCTTC.

The chain links TRBV12-3 or TRBV12-4 to TRBJ2-3; TRBD2 might be the D (6 bases). The germline V and J ends were trimmed by 1 base and 0 bases, with 8 bases remaining between them. The CDR3 spans 15 residues. Here the CDR3 DNA reads TGTGCCAGCAGTTTAGGGGGGGTTAGCACAGATACGCAGTATTTT. It yields the protein CASSLGGVSTDTQYF.

The rearrangement links TRBV4-2 to TRBJ1-5, with 8 bases aligning to TRBD1. The germline V gene has CDR1 LGHNA and CDR2 YNFKEQ. The CDR3 runs 16 residues. The trim removed 1 base at V and 3 bases at J, leaving 5 bases unmatched. CDR3 in amino acids: CASSQGTGRDNQPQHF. The CDR3 DNA reads as TGTGCCAGCAGCCAAGGGACAGGGAGAGACAATCAGCCCCAGCATTTT.

At least ten counts were recorded for this clonotype. The chain has TRBV15 and TRBJ2-5, with D unresolved. The ends were cut back, 0 bases at V and 5 bases at J, with 13 bases in the middle. There are 15 residues in the CDR3. From germline, CDR1 is LNHNV and CDR2 YYDKDF (reference sequence). DNA for the CDR3: TGTGCCACCAGCAGAGACAGGTCAGGTTTGGAGACCCAGTACTTC. Amino acids: CATSRDRSGLETQYF.

CDR3 sequence reads: CAISGRQGSGRTDTQYF. The CDR3 region has the DNA TGTGCCATCAGCGGAAGACAGGGCTCGGGTCGTACAGATACGCAGTATTTT. V is TRBV10-3 and J is TRBJ2-3, with TRBD1 matching over 7 bases. The germline V gene has CDR1 ENHRY and CDR2 SYGVKD. This CDR3 comprises 17 residues. With 6 bases clipped from V and 3 bases from J, the junction kept 15 bases outside the gene matches.

The chain couples TRBV21-1 to TRBJ2-7; the D call in the table, TRBD1, was not verified against the DNA. TRBV21-1 is an annotated pseudogene. The CDR3 is 18 amino acids. This chain's CDR3 is CASSKAVWDTEITYEQYF. The CDR3 region has the DNA TGTGCCAGCAGCAAAGCCGTCTGGGACACAGAAATAACCTACGAGCAGTACTTC.